The 16 T cell receptor beta chains in this list originate from one sample, sequenced in a study of low-dose radiotherapy and immunotherapy resistance in tumors. As for time point: before trial treatment. Primers targeting TRAV and TRBV primed first-strand cDNA, covering alpha and beta chains. The authors ran around 19 PCR cycles to amplify TCRs with a constant-region primer and V-primer adapter. Each CDR3 protein is one row after TCRdb ran MiXCR on the reads. This table holds around 83,000 distinct CDR3 sequences, over 15% found once. Here the sequenced sample was PBMCs, taken before treatment. The source of these receptors is a male donor with prostate cancer.

Many counts were recorded for this clonotype. The chain employs TRBV24-1 and TRBJ2-5; 8 bases map to TRBD2. The CDR3 has 14 residues. Trimming took 5 bases from V and 5 from J; bases not matched to a gene: 6. Germline-derived CDR1 and CDR2 are KGHDR and SFDVKD. The CDR3 sequence: CATSAGGPWETQYF. The CDR3 DNA reads as TGTGCCACCAGTGCGGGAGGGCCCTGGGAGACCCAGTACTTC.

This chain joins TRBV6-2 or TRBV6-3 and TRBJ2-4; D unclear. This CDR3 is built from 15 residues. The V and J ends lost 0 bases and 0 bases respectively, with 6 bases between them. Germline CDR1 MNHEY, CDR2 SVGEGT. CDR3 bases: TGTGCCAGCAGTTACTCGAAATCAGCCAAAAACATTCAGTACTTC. Amino acids: CASSYSKSAKNIQYF.

Many counts were recorded for this clonotype. The gene calls are TRBV15 and TRBJ1-5, with D tentatively TRBD1 (5 bases). V was clipped by 0 bases and J by 6 bases, with 15 bases between them. From germline, CDR1 is LNHNV and CDR2 YYDKDF (reference sequence). CDR3 size: 16 residues. Here the CDR3 reads CATSRDRGGEGQPQHF. CDR3 sequence (DNA): TGTGCCACCAGCAGAGATCGGGGGGGAGAAGGTCAGCCCCAGCATTTT. The entire variable domain, with the rest obtained from reference TRBV15 and TRBJ1-5, is as follows: DAMVIQNPRYQVTQFGKPVTLSCSQTLNHNVMYWYQQKSSQAPKLLFHYYDKDFNNEADTPDNFQSRRPNTSFCFLDIRSPGLGDTAMYLCATSRDRGGEGQPQHFGDGTRLSIL.

This clonotype was seen more than once but under ten times. V is TRBV27 and J is TRBJ2-7, with D unclear. There are 14 residues in the CDR3. CDR1 MNHEY and CDR2 SMNVEV come from the germline V gene (reference sequence). The V and J ends lost 2 bases and 0 bases respectively, with 8 bases between them. This chain's CDR3 is CASSLIQDSYEQYF. Written as DNA, the CDR3 is TGTGCCAGCAGTTTAATCCAGGACTCCTACGAGCAGTACTTC.

This clonotype was counted only a few times. One junction end does not reproduce the germline sequence, and a read error may be involved. V usage is TRBV6-2 or TRBV6-3 and J usage is TRBJ2-1, with 9 bases fitting TRBD2. Germline lookup yields CDR1 MNHEY and CDR2 SVGEGT. CDR3 length: 12 amino acids. Here the CDR3 DNA reads TGTGCCAGCAGTTCAGCGGGAGGACTGGTGTCCTTC. It yields the protein CASSSAGGLVSF.

Concerning this clonotype itself: It differs at one base from a far larger clone, so likely a read error. This chain links TRBV12-3 or TRBV12-4 with TRBJ2-5; perhaps D is TRBD1 or TRBD2 (6 bases each). The V end lost 3 bases, the J end lost 11 bases, and 22 bases lay between the germline ends. The CDR3 contains 15 residues. In DNA form, the CDR3 reads TGTGCCAGCAGTTTTAGCGGACAGCCGCGAAATGAGCAGTACTTC. Translating gives CASSFSGQPRNEQYF.

This clonotype was seen a handful of times. V and J are TRBV5-1 and TRBJ2-7; 9 bases agree with TRBD1. The germline V gene encodes CDR1 SGHRS and CDR2 YFSETQ. Germline trimming cut 0 bases from V and 5 bases from J; bases unmatched to any gene: 9. The CDR3 covers 16 residues. CDR3 residues: CASSLGIQGAIHEQYF. The CDR3 region has the DNA TGCGCCAGCAGCTTGGGAATACAGGGGGCGATCCACGAGCAGTACTTC.

This clonotype occurred many times. The chain employs TRBV28 and TRBJ2-7, with TRBD1 matching over 7 bases. After removal of 8 bases from V and 1 base from J, the junction contained 8 bases not matched to a gene. The CDR3 totals 14 residues. The germline gives CDR1 MDHEN, CDR2 SYDVKM. The CDR3, as DNA: TGTGCCAGCCGCGTGCCAGGGGGATCCTACGAGCAGTACTTC. Amino acids: CASRVPGGSYEQYF.

The CDR3 DNA follows: TGTGCCAGCAGTTTATCCCGCGGCCACAATGAGCAGTTCTTC. Protein product: CASSLSRGHNEQFF. The chain links TRBV27 to TRBJ2-1; D remains ambiguous. There are 14 residues in the CDR3. V was cut by 0 bases and J by 5 bases, with 8 bases left in between. Germline V gives CDR1 MNHEY, CDR2 SMNVEV (reference sequence).

This clonotype was counted many times. V gene TRBV29-1 combines with J gene TRBJ2-7, with 9 bases fitting TRBD1. CDR1 and CDR2 (germline): SQVTM, ANQGSEA. This CDR3 is built from 14 residues. V dropped 0 bases and J dropped 5; count of bases not matched to a gene: 5. In DNA form, the CDR3 reads TGCAGCGTTGAAGATCGGGACAGGGCGGACGAGCAGTACTTC. Its translation: CSVEDRDRADEQYF.

This clonotype appeared many times. This chain joins TRBV4-2 and TRBJ2-3; 7 nucleotides line up with TRBD2. The CDR3 runs to 17 residues. CDR1 and CDR2 (germline): LGHNA, YNFKEQ. The ends lost 4 bases at V and 1 base at J; junction bases unmatched: 11. CDR3 DNA sequence: TGTGCCAGCAGCCGGCTCGTCCAGCGGGGCGGCACAGATACGCAGTATTTT. Translated, it gives CASSRLVQRGGTDTQYF.

The chain employs TRBV4-3 and TRBJ1-1, with 9 bases identical to TRBD1. Germline V gives CDR1 LGHNA, CDR2 YSLEER. This CDR3 spans 17 amino acids. Trimming cost V 11 bases and J 0 bases; bases outside gene matches: 16. The CDR3 DNA sequence: TGCGCCGCCAGCAGCCCAACAGGGGGCGGTGTGAACACTGAAGCTTTCTTT. Its translation is CAASSPTGGGVNTEAFF.

The chain combines TRBV3-1 with TRBJ1-5, with unresolved D. The V end lost 4 bases, the J end lost 0 bases, and 10 bases lay between the germline ends. Germline CDR1 is LGHDT and CDR2 is YNNKEL (reference sequence). This CDR3 has 15 residues. As DNA, the CDR3 is TGTGCCAGCAGCCCCACAGTTAATAGCAATCAGCCCCAGCATTTT. This translates into CASSPTVNSNQPQHF.

This clonotype was recorded many times. The chain couples TRBV7-2 to TRBJ1-1; D remains unclear. The CDR3 length is 15 residues. V was cut by 1 base and J by 2 bases, with 11 bases left in between. The germline V gene encodes CDR1 SGHTA and CDR2 FQGNSA. The CDR3 spells CASSLGGLHNTEAFF. The DNA of the CDR3 is TGTGCCAGCAGCTTAGGGGGTTTGCACAACACTGAAGCTTTCTTT.

The sample holds many counts of this clonotype. The chain couples TRBV10-3 to TRBJ2-1, with TRBD2 identical over 12 bases. The CDR3 is 15 residues long. Germline assignment: CDR1 ENHRY and CDR2 SYGVKD. The V and J ends lost 3 bases and 4 bases, in that order; junction bases with no gene match: 1. Here the CDR3 reads CAISETSGGYNEQFF. The CDR3 DNA is TGTGCCATCAGTGAAACTAGCGGGGGGTACAATGAGCAGTTCTTC.

This clonotype occurred a few times. The J gene is TRBJ1-1, the V gene TRBV27, with 7 nucleotides matching TRBD1. The CDR3 covers 14 residues. CDR1 is MNHEY and CDR2 is SMNVEV in the germline V gene (reference sequence). V shed 6 bases, J shed 4 bases, and the junction held 8 bases outside the gene matches. The CDR3 nucleotides are TGTGCCAGCAGAACCCGAACAGGGGCCACTGAAGCTTTCTTT. This codes for CASRTRTGATEAFF.